The 29 T cell receptor beta chains below come from one sample, sequenced in a study of a mutant IDH1 vaccine in newly diagnosed glioma (dated by TCRdb to 2020 to 2022). Antigens for these TCRs are unknown. Read against the paper, the sample's time point label means: week 35, safety follow-up. Every vaccine dose consisted of 300 ug of a 20-mer mutant IDH1 peptide in Montanide, administered subcutaneously together with topical imiquimod. The method behind the library was the immunoSEQ multiplex PCR assay. TCRdb limited this immuneACCESS table to in-frame rearrangements with V and J called. A share of clones is missing; checked studies link under half to unresolved V genes, and the rest is unexplained. The sample includes around 45,000 clones, with approximately 90% observed a single time. The top ten clonotypes cover around 5.4% of the sample. The sequencing used PBMCs, collected from a glioma patient whose treatment included an IDH1 peptide vaccine. The source is a woman aged 35 to 49 with glioma.

The chain couples TRBV7-9 to TRBJ2-4; TRBD1 aligns across 12 bases. The germline gives CDR1 SEHNR, CDR2 FQNEAQ (reference sequence). This CDR3 is 14 amino acids long. Trimming removed 5 bases from V and 8 bases from J; junction bases left unmatched: 4. The CDR3 sequence: CASSPGTGGYIQYF. CDR3 bases: TGTGCCAGCAGCCCCGGGACAGGGGGCTACATTCAGTACTTC. Full variable domain (outside the CDR3, taken from reference TRBV7-9 and TRBJ2-4): DTGVSQNPRHKITKRGQNVTFRCDPISEHNRLYWYRQTLGQGPEFLTYFQNEAQLEKSRLLSDRFSAERPKGSFSTLEIQRTEQGDSAMYLCASSPGTGGYIQYFGAGTRLSVL.

The V gene is TRBV9, the J gene TRBJ2-7, with TRBD2 as a possible D gene (5 bases). The ends were cut back, 3 bases at V and 0 bases at J, with 10 bases in the middle. The germline V gene has CDR1 SGDLS and CDR2 YYNGEE. The CDR3 runs to 14 residues. The CDR3 sequence: CASSAGESSYEQYF. The CDR3 nucleotides read TGTGCCAGCAGCGCCGGGGAGAGCTCCTACGAGCAGTACTTC.

The chain links TRBV6-6 to TRBJ2-2; 7 nucleotides line up with TRBD2. The CDR3 has 14 amino acids. Germline CDR1 MNHNY, CDR2 SVGAGI (reference sequence). The V gene end was trimmed by 8 bases and the J gene end by 10 bases; junction bases not matched to a gene: 13. CDR3 nucleotides: TGTGCCAGCCTTCCACTGGGGGGGAAGACGGAGCTGTTTTTT. It translates to CASLPLGGKTELFF.

This sequence joins TRBV19 and TRBJ2-7; 8 positions agree with TRBD1. CDR1 and CDR2 from the germline V gene are LNHDA and SQIVND (reference sequence). The ends lost 6 bases at V and 3 bases at J; junction bases unmatched: 10. The CDR3 totals 15 residues. The CDR3 here is CASSRTGTGDYEQYF. The CDR3 DNA sequence: TGTGCCAGTAGCCGTACCGGGACAGGAGACTACGAGCAGTACTTC.

The J gene is TRBJ2-1, the V gene TRBV5-4; D tentatively reads TRBD1 or TRBD2 (5 bases each). The CDR3 has 15 amino acids. The V gene lost 4 bases and the J gene lost 0 bases, with 11 bases spanning the gap. From germline, CDR1 is SGHNT and CDR2 YYREEE (reference sequence). In DNA form, the CDR3 reads TGTGCCAGCAGCGGGGGTGCCAGCTCCTACAATGAGCAGTTCTTC. Protein product: CASSGGASSYNEQFF.

The J gene is TRBJ1-1, the V gene TRBV18; 7 bases align to TRBD1. J was trimmed by 6 bases and V by 3 bases; bases with no gene match: 1. There are 12 residues in the CDR3. CDR1 KGHSH and CDR2 LQKENI come from the germline V gene. The CDR3, as DNA: TGTGCCAGCTCACCCCAGGGGGCTGAAGCTTTCTTT. It yields the protein CASSPQGAEAFF.

This sequence joins TRBV19 and TRBJ1-4, with a weak D call TRBD1 (5 bases). The CDR3 is 14 amino acids. Germline lookup yields CDR1 LNHDA and CDR2 SQIVND (reference sequence). Trimming pared 1 base from V and 2 bases from J, leaving 5 bases between. Here the CDR3 DNA reads TGTGCCAGTAGTATAGGACAGACTAATGAAAAACTGTTTTTT. It specifies CASSIGQTNEKLFF.

The rearrangement joins TRBV4-2 to TRBJ2-7, with D maybe TRBD2 (6 bases). Per germline, CDR1 LGHNA and CDR2 YNFKEQ. V was trimmed by 4 bases and J by 2 bases, leaving 15 bases between them. The CDR3 is 15 residues long. This chain's CDR3 is CASSPEGWGAYEQYF. In DNA, the CDR3 is TGTGCCAGCAGCCCCGAGGGGTGGGGGGCCTACGAGCAGTACTTC.

The chain carries TRBV9 and TRBJ2-1, with TRBD2 identical over 9 bases. V shed 0 bases, J shed 4 bases, and the junction held 2 bases outside the gene matches. Germline CDR1 reads SGDLS; CDR2 reads YYNGEE. The CDR3 totals 15 residues. CDR3 in amino acids: CASSVEAGGYNEQFF. For the CDR3, the DNA is TGTGCCAGCAGCGTAGAGGCGGGAGGGTACAATGAGCAGTTCTTC.

V gene TRBV5-5 combines with J gene TRBJ1-4, with D unclear. V lost 4 bases and J lost 7, with 11 bases in between. The CDR3 runs 13 residues. Germline CDR1 and CDR2: SGHKS and YYEKEE (reference sequence). The CDR3 DNA reads TGTGCCAGCAGCACCGCCCCGACTGAAAAACTGTTTTTT. Its protein is CASSTAPTEKLFF.

The chain is built from TRBV2 and TRBJ1-3, with unresolved D. Germline CDR1 SNHLY, CDR2 FYNNEI. The CDR3 is made up of 13 amino acids. The ends were cut back, 10 bases at V and 1 base at J, with 11 bases in the middle. CDR3 residues: CAIRVQSGNTIYF. The CDR3 DNA reads TGTGCCATCCGGGTACAATCTGGAAACACCATATATTTT.

The chain combines TRBV19 with TRBJ1-1; 10 nucleotides agree with TRBD1. V was pared by 6 bases and J by 1 base, with 2 bases of the junction left unmatched. The CDR3 spans 14 residues. Germline CDR1 and CDR2: LNHDA and SQIVND (reference sequence). CDR3 loop: CASSRDRGNTEAFF. The CDR3 nucleotides read TGTGCCAGTAGCCGGGACAGGGGGAACACTGAAGCTTTCTTT. Full variable domain (rest looked up from reference TRBV19 and TRBJ1-1): DGGITQSPKYLFRKEGQNVTLSCEQNLNHDAMYWYRQDPGQGLRLIYYSQIVNDFQKGDIAEGYSVSREKKESFPLTVTSAQKNPTAFYLCASSRDRGNTEAFFGQGTRLTVV.

This chain joins TRBV6-5 and TRBJ2-5; 8 nucleotides line up with TRBD2. The CDR3 sequence is 14 residues long. From germline, CDR1 is MNHEY and CDR2 SVGAGI. Germline trimming cut 6 bases from V and 4 bases from J; bases unmatched to any gene: 7. The CDR3 DNA follows: TGTGCCAGCAGGCTAAGCGGGGGTCCAGAGACCCAGTACTTC. It translates to CASRLSGGPETQYF.

This sequence joins TRBV5-6 and TRBJ2-7; 7 bases fit TRBD1. The J segment lost 3 bases and the V segment lost 3 bases, leaving 0 bases of the junction unmatched. Looked up from germline, CDR1 is SGHDT and CDR2 is YYEEEE. The length of the CDR3 is 12 residues. CDR3 residues: CASSYRGYEQYF. The DNA of the CDR3 is TGTGCCAGCAGCTACAGGGGCTACGAGCAGTACTTC.

The chain combines TRBV4-1 with TRBJ2-6; possibly TRBD1 or TRBD2 for D (5 bases each). Germline CDR1 reads MGHRA; CDR2 reads YSYEKL. This CDR3 spans 16 amino acids. V was cut by 3 bases and J by 0 bases, with 9 bases left in between. Here the CDR3 DNA reads TGCGCCAGCAGCCAGATTGGGGGCTCTGGGGCCAACGTCCTGACTTTC. It specifies CASSQIGGSGANVLTF.

The chain links TRBV4-3 to TRBJ2-1; tentative D call: TRBD1 (5 bases). Trimming stripped 4 bases from V and 3 bases from J, with 16 bases between. From germline, CDR1 is LGHNA and CDR2 YSLEER. The CDR3 is 16 residues long. CDR3 amino acids: CASSPTGYGNYNEQFF. The CDR3 nucleotides are TGCGCCAGCAGCCCAACAGGTTACGGAAACTACAATGAGCAGTTCTTC.

V is TRBV30 and J is TRBJ2-7; 7 nucleotides align to TRBD1. The CDR3 is 13 residues long. CDR1 is GTSNPN and CDR2 is SVGIG in the germline V gene (reference sequence). Germline trimming cut 5 bases from V and 5 bases from J; bases unmatched to any gene: 9. The CDR3 region is CAWDRAVSHEQYF. The CDR3 DNA sequence: TGTGCCTGGGACAGGGCGGTCTCTCACGAGCAGTACTTC.

J is TRBJ1-2 and V is TRBV5-1, with 9 bases identical to TRBD1. This CDR3 contains 17 residues. Germline V gene data show CDR1 as SGHRS and CDR2 as YFSETQ. J lost 7 bases, V lost 0 bases, and 13 bases had no gene match. CDR3 in amino acids: CASSLEIDRGGFFGYTF. CDR3 nucleotide sequence: TGCGCCAGCAGCTTGGAAATAGACAGGGGGGGTTTCTTTGGCTACACCTTC.

The chain combines TRBV19 with TRBJ1-1; tentatively, D is TRBD1 (5 bases). Germline V gene sequence: CDR1 LNHDA, CDR2 SQIVND (reference sequence). The CDR3 spans 14 residues. V lost 10 bases to trimming and J lost 1 base, with 16 bases between them. The DNA for the CDR3 is TGTGCCACCAAGAAGGGGTCGCAGAACACTGAAGCTTTCTTT. This codes for CATKKGSQNTEAFF.

This chain connects TRBV6-5 to TRBJ2-2; D perhaps matches TRBD2 (6 bases). Deletions cut 7 bases from V and 5 bases from J, with 14 bases between. CDR3 length: 14 amino acids. The germline CDR1 and CDR2 sequences are MNHEY and SVGAGI. The chain's CDR3 is CASKGFGGTGELFF. In DNA, the CDR3 is TGTGCCAGCAAGGGGTTCGGGGGAACCGGGGAGCTGTTTTTT.

This chain connects TRBV27 to TRBJ1-6; 8 bases fit TRBD1. V lost 5 bases, J lost 8 bases, and 5 bases stayed unmatched. This CDR3 region has 14 residues. Germline V gene lookup returns CDR1 MNHEY and CDR2 SMNVEV (reference sequence). The CDR3 region has the DNA TGTGCCAGCAGTCCTAGGACAGGGTATTCACCCCTCCACTTT. Amino acids: CASSPRTGYSPLHF.

This chain joins TRBV18 and TRBJ2-7, with a possible D match to TRBD2 (5 bases). V shed 0 bases and J shed 5 bases, with 11 bases lying between them. The CDR3 contains 14 residues. Germline V gene sequence: CDR1 KGHSH, CDR2 LQKENI. The DNA of the CDR3 is TGTGCCAGCTCACCACCGTCCGGGGTCCACGAGCAGTACTTC. It encodes CASSPPSGVHEQYF.

V gene TRBV4-1 combines with J gene TRBJ2-5; D is unresolved. Looked up from germline, CDR1 is MGHRA and CDR2 is YSYEKL. V lost 1 base and J lost 3, with 15 bases in between. The CDR3 has 16 amino acids. CDR3 bases: TGCGCCAGCAGCCAAGTCACCCGGACGGCGGAAGAGACCCAGTACTTC. It specifies CASSQVTRTAEETQYF.

The chain is built from TRBV9 and TRBJ2-7, with D maybe TRBD1 (6 bases). The CDR3 length is 15 residues. The germline V gene encodes CDR1 SGDLS and CDR2 YYNGEE. Trimming left V 0 bases short and J 2 bases short, with 12 bases between. CDR3 residues: CASSVATGLTYEQYF. The CDR3, as DNA: TGTGCCAGCAGCGTAGCTACAGGGCTTACCTACGAGCAGTACTTC.

The chain recombines TRBV7-9 with TRBJ2-2; no reliable D call. The CDR3 consists of 10 residues. Trimming removed 1 base from V and 10 bases from J, with 1 base in between. Looked up from germline, CDR1 is SEHNR and CDR2 is FQNEAQ (reference sequence). This CDR3 is CASSLVELFF. Written as DNA, the CDR3 is TGTGCCAGCAGCTTAGTGGAGCTGTTTTTT.

The rearrangement uses TRBV2 and TRBJ2-1; D tentatively reads TRBD1 or TRBD2 (6 bases each). Trimming shortened V by 6 bases and J by 6 bases, and 18 bases separated the two germline ends. Germline loops: CDR1 SNHLY, CDR2 FYNNEI. CDR3 length: 15 residues. This CDR3 reads CASRARTGAPNEQFF. The CDR3 nucleotides are TGTGCCAGCAGGGCTCGCACGGGGGCGCCCAATGAGCAGTTCTTC.

J is TRBJ2-2 and V is TRBV18, with 9 bases matching TRBD2. CDR3 size: 19 residues. The germline V gene encodes CDR1 KGHSH and CDR2 LQKENI. The V gene end was trimmed by 3 bases and the J gene end by 2 bases; junction bases not matched to a gene: 13. CDR3 coding DNA: TGTGCCAGCTCACCCCGGAGACCCAGCGGGAGGATTAACACCGGGGAGCTGTTTTTT. Protein sequence: CASSPRRPSGRINTGELFF. Complete variable domain (other parts from reference TRBV18 and TRBJ2-2): NAGVMQNPRHLVRRRGQEARLRCSPMKGHSHVYWYRQLPEEGLKFMVYLQKENIIDESGMPKERFSAEFPKEGPSILRIQQVVRGDSAAYFCASSPRRPSGRINTGELFFGEGSRLTVL.

J is TRBJ2-5 and V is TRBV6-1, with 8 bases that match TRBD2. V lost 2 bases, J lost 2 bases, and 13 bases stayed unmatched. CDR3 size: 18 residues. The germline CDR1 and CDR2 sequences are MNHNS and SASEGT. In DNA, the CDR3 is TGTGCCAGCAGTGAAAGTGTTAGGGCTAGCGGGTCGCAAGAGACCCAGTACTTC. Its translation: CASSESVRASGSQETQYF.

The rearrangement joins TRBV5-4 to TRBJ1-1, with D perhaps matching TRBD1 (6 bases). V was cut by 5 bases and J by 3 bases, with 14 bases left in between. Germline CDR1 SGHNT, CDR2 YYREEE (reference sequence). The CDR3 loop spans 14 amino acids. This chain's CDR3 is CASRNRVADTEAFF. In DNA form, the CDR3 reads TGTGCCAGCAGAAACAGGGTTGCCGACACTGAAGCTTTCTTT.